This T cell receptor (beta chain) was captured in a study of blood T cell repertoires in COVID-19. Authors' analysis steps: The assay estimated nucleated cells by amplifying reference gene primers. The repertoire was sequenced with immunoSEQ multiplex PCR; TCRdb's copy has only in-frame clones and lacks some. Clonal size and the V and J genes are those of that table, whereas D and trimming came from the DNA. The data hold tens of thousands of clones, with approximately 88% observed a single time. V shed 4 bases and J shed 4 bases, with 5 bases lying between them. Germline assignment: CDR1 MGHRA and CDR2 YSYEKL. The CDR3 totals 12 residues.

The source is a man older than 75 with active or convalescent COVID-19. V gene TRBV4-1 combines with J gene TRBJ2-1; no reliable D call. The sequenced sample was peripheral blood. The CDR3 loop is CASSRLYNEQFF. The DNA of the CDR3 is TGCGCCAGCAGCCGGCTTTACAATGAGCAGTTCTTC.